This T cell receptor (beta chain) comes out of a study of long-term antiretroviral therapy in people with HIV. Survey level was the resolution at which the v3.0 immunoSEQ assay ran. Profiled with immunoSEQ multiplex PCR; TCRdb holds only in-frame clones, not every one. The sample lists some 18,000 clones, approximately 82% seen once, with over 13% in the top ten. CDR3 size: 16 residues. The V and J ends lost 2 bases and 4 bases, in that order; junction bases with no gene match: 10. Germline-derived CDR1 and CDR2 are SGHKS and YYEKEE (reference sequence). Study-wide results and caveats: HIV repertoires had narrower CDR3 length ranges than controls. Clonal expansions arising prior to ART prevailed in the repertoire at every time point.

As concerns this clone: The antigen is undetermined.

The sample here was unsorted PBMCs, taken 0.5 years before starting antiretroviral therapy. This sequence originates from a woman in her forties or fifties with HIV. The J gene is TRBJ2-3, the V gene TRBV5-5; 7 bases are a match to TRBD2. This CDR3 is CASSLGGEGWADTQYF. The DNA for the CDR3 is TGTGCCAGCAGCTTAGGAGGGGAGGGGTGGGCAGATACGCAGTATTTT. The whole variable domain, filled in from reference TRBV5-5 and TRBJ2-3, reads DAGVTQSPTHLIKTRGQQVTLRCSPISGHKSVSWYQQVLGQGPQFIFQYYEKEERGRGNFPDRFSARQFPNYSSELNVNALLLGDSALYLCASSLGGEGWADTQYFGPGTRLTVL.